The sequence of this T cell receptor beta chain was determined in a study of T cells after yellow fever vaccination. Overall study: Some fractions had low cell numbers, and these were prepared with SMART-Seq v4 Ultra Low Input.

On this clonotype itself: Its antigen is not identified.

Study-wide points: Shared CD4/CD8 clonotypes were a small share, likely from convergent recombination.

One entry per CDR3 protein, called by TCRdb with MiXCR from the 5' RACE reads. The sample contains under 300,000 distinct CDR3 sequences, roughly 6.8% of which appear only once. The CDR3 sequence is 15 residues long. The V gene lost 6 bases and the J gene lost 2 bases, with 14 bases spanning the gap. This TCR was sampled from a man aged 25-45 years who received the YFV17D yellow fever vaccine. The rearrangement links TRBV12-3 or TRBV12-4 to TRBJ1-5; D is ambiguous. The sample in question was CD4+ T cells sorted from PBMCs, obtained on the day of the yellow fever booster vaccination. The CDR3 is CASRLALDGNQPQHF. The CDR3 DNA reads TGTGCCAGCAGGCTGGCATTAGACGGCAATCAGCCCCAGCATTTT.